One TCR beta chain is described in this entry. The antigen this receptor binds is unknown. Base-call qualities are not available, and no considerably larger clone is one nucleotide away. The time point tag for this specimen amounts to: approximately 4 weeks on oral tofacitinib. The treatment or condition tag for this specimen amounts to: oral pan-JAK inhibitor, 5-10 mg twice daily. Lesional scalp punch biopsies and peripheral blood were collected from alopecia areata patients. PBMCs were isolated by density centrifugation and stained for CD3, CD4 and CD8, and CD4+ and CD8+ T cells were sorted on a FACSAria. Library preparation used the immunoSEQ multiplex PCR assay. RNA was extracted from all samples and reverse transcribed into cDNA as template for TCR sequencing. First-strand cDNA was synthesized using SuperScript III with a 2:1 mix of oligo-dT and random hexamers. A synthetic immune receptor repertoire was used to assess amplification bias, and residual bias was removed computationally. Under the source paper's analysis protocol: Raw reads were preprocessed to remove errors, and CDR3 was defined according to IMGT conventions as the region from the conserved cysteine to phenylalanine. To get clonality, Shannon entropy was normalized by log2 of the number of productive unique TCRs and the result was subtracted from 1. Scalp TCRbeta sequences were cross-referenced with sorted blood CD4 and CD8 repertoires so that the CD4 or CD8 identity of scalp clones could be inferred. TCRdb carries this immuneACCESS record with in-frame sequences only. Its versions omit some clonotypes, under half of them owing to an unresolved V gene in the studies checked, with the rest unexplained. V, J and clone size are those of that table, while D and trimming were read from the DNA. The sample contains about 190,000 clones, 55% to 70% of them found a single time. Of the sample, approximately 0.7% is held by the ten largest clones.

From the cysteine up to the phenylalanine, the CDR3 has a length of 16 residues. The kept DNA is CDR3 alone, 48 bases in frame from the first base. CDR1 and CDR2 (SEHNR, FQNEAQ) derive from the germline V gene (reference sequence). Trimming removed 5 bases from V and 5 bases from J, leaving 22 bases between the germline ends. This sample stems from a study of CD8+ T cells in alopecia areata (dated 2018 in TCRdb). In the study overall: The treated patients, all with moderate-to-severe alopecia areata, were enrolled in an open-label pilot trial of oral tofacitinib given at 5 to 10 mg twice daily. On the human side, TCRbeta sequencing was run on scalp tissue and on sorted CD4+ and CD8+ peripheral blood T cells from healthy controls and from alopecia areata patients with either patchy or totalis/universalis disease. RNA came from the PAXgene miRNA kit for fixed scalp, the miRNeasy kit for PBMCs, and the RNeasy kit for mouse skin. In treated patients, disease severity was measured using the SALT score, which gives the percentage of scalp surface area affected. Amplification of TCRbeta CDR3 regions was done by immunoSEQ multiplex PCR using 35 Vbeta forward primers and 13 Jbeta reverse primers. High-throughput TCRbeta sequencing was used to examine T cell clonal expansion in alopecia areata in both the C3H/HeJ mouse model and human patients. Tofacitinib was administered for 6 to 18 months, and 6 months of follow-up off drug were then conducted to assess delayed response and recurrence. Scalp clonality was compared among normal scalp (n=4), patchy alopecia areata scalp (n=8), and alopecia totalis/universalis scalp (n=8). Tofacitinib-treated patients had biopsies at baseline and at 4 and 24 weeks of treatment, with a later scalp biopsy in several patients.

The research as a whole found: The treated cohort was small, with a single nonresponder, so links between baseline CD8+ expansion and response need larger studies. Compared with normal scalp, lesional scalp had higher clonality and more expanded CD8+ clones, particularly in alopecia totalis/universalis, a pattern that suggests antigenic drive. Shared TCR sequences between patients were less evident than in mice, which may be partly attributable to HLA diversity in the patient population. Many expanded lesional clones were found to persist in scalp and blood during tofacitinib treatment, and relapse after treatment cessation may be partly explained by this persistence. Resident alphabeta T cells in normal human skin are also sequenced, complicating scalp TCR repertoire analysis, unlike mouse skin dominated by gammadelta T cells. Tofacitinib significantly decreased scalp clonality and the number of expanded CD8+ clones among the top 100 scalp clones.

The sequenced sample was CD4+ T cells sorted from blood, obtained at week 4, from a patient treated with tofacitinib. The clonotype originates from a human donor with alopecia areata. The chain was built from TRBV7-9 and TRBJ2-7; the D gene is perhaps TRBD2, on 6 matching bases. The CDR3 is CASSRLASALQDEQYF. In nucleotide form, the sequence is TGTGCCAGCAGCCGTCTGGCTAGCGCCCTGCAGGACGAGCAGTACTTC.